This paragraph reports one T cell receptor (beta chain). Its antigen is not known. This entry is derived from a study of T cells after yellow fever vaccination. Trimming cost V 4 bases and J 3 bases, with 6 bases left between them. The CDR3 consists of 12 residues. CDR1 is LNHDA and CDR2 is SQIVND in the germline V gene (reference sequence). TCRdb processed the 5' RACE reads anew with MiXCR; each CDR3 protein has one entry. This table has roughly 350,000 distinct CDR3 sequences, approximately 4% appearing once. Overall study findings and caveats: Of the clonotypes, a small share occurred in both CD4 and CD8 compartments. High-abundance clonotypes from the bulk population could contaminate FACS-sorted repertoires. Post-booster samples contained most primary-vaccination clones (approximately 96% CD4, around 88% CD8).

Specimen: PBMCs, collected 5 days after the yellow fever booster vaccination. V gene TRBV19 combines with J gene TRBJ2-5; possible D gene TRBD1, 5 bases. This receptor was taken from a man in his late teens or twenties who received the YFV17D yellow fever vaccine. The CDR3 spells CASSTGKETQYF. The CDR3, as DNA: TGTGCCAGTAGTACAGGGAAAGAGACCCAGTACTTC.